This T cell receptor (beta chain) originates from a study of blood T cell repertoires in COVID-19. CDR3 size: 13 residues. The ends were cut back, 6 bases at V and 7 bases at J, with 15 bases in the middle. The germline gives CDR1 MNHEY, CDR2 SVGEGT. Per the original data handling: Reference gene primer amplification in the assay estimated nucleated cell counts. Libraries were prepared by immunoSEQ multiplex PCR; TCRdb keeps only in-frame clonotypes and omits some of them. V and J calls and clone size are copied from that table; D and trimming were computed from the DNA. The data show about 220,000 clones, 65% to 90% seen once. Seattle-derived patients entered the study during active infection and were followed longitudinally.

This TCR was recovered from a woman aged 70-85 years with COVID-19, enrolled during active disease. V and J are TRBV6-2 or TRBV6-3 and TRBJ1-2; D not resolved. Specimen: peripheral blood. CDR3 sequence (DNA): TGTGCCAGCAGCCCCGGATCCCGCGGTGGCTACACCTTC. Protein sequence: CASSPGSRGGYTF.